A single T cell receptor beta chain is shown here with its context. The target antigen is unknown. The PCR was carried out with 60 Vbeta primers and 13 Jbeta primers. The repertoire was sequenced with immunoSEQ multiplex PCR; TCRdb's copy has only in-frame clones and lacks some. The sample gives 200,000 to 250,000 clones, 75% to 90% of which show up once; roughly 0.99% is in the top ten. CDR1 and CDR2 (germline): SNHLY, FYNNEI. The CDR3 has 14 amino acids. Trimming cost V 3 bases and J 11 bases; bases outside gene matches: 8. The source of the sample is a study of cytomegalovirus exposure and HLA in healthy donors. Study in general: Early release data held about 92 million unique TCRs from HLA-typed donors.

Findings and caveats of the study: Researchers catalogued about 150 TCR beta chains as cytomegalovirus-associated. Researchers reported in a later analysis that a missense DCLRE1C variant was tied to TCR beta V- and J-gene trimming. The productive fraction for most TCR beta V segments was about 87% or about 30% in an earlier analysis.

The material sequenced was PBMCs. The chain employs TRBV2 and TRBJ1-1; 11 bases are a match to TRBD1. This TCR was recovered from a woman aged 18-30 years in good health and CMV-seronegative. The CDR3 region is CASSDRTGGSRAFF. The CDR3 coding sequence is TGTGCCAGCAGTGACCGGACAGGGGGCTCCCGTGCTTTCTTT. Together with reference TRBV2 and TRBJ1-1, the CDR3 gives the full variable domain: EPEVTQTPSHQVTQMGQEVILRCVPISNHLYFYWYRQILGQKVEFLVSFYNNEISEKSEIFDDQFSVERPDGSNFTLKIRSTKLEDSAMYFCASSDRTGGSRAFFGQGTRLTVV.